This T cell receptor beta chain emerged from a study of lymphopenia after photon versus proton radiotherapy. Study-level points and caveats: After lymphocyte nadir, photon-treated repertoires showed oligoclonal expansion, especially CD8+ Temra.

TCRdb's table, derived via immunoSEQ multiplex PCR, lists solely in-frame clones and lacks some. This sample carries 65,000 to 75,000 clones, 87% of them seen once, and the ten largest clones take roughly 10%. Comment on this clone: The target antigen is unknown.

V was clipped by 0 bases and J by 8 bases; unmatched bases: 6. In germline, CDR1 is SEHNR, CDR2 FQNEAQ (reference sequence). The CDR3 is 15 amino acids. The sequence was obtained from a man of 80 years or more with esophageal cancer. The source was peripheral blood, collected from a patient treated with proton-based radiotherapy. This chain links TRBV7-9 with TRBJ1-4; TRBD1 agrees at 7 bases. The CDR3 region has the DNA TGTGCCAGCAGCTTAGCTCTACAGGGGAAGGAAAAACTGTTTTTT. Its protein is CASSLALQGKEKLFF. Full variable domain (outside the CDR3, taken from reference TRBV7-9 and TRBJ1-4): DTGVSQNPRHKITKRGQNVTFRCDPISEHNRLYWYRQTLGQGPEFLTYFQNEAQLEKSRLLSDRFSAERPKGSFSTLEIQRTEQGDSAMYLCASSLALQGKEKLFFGSGTQLSVL.